The 8 T cell receptor beta chains given below trace back to one sample, sequenced in a study of T cell responses to AZD1222 COVID-19 vaccine. TCRdb keeps only in-frame clones here, not all; method: immunoSEQ multiplex PCR. Among about 120,000 clones listed, 80% to 95% were seen once. Specimen: peripheral blood, collected 28 days after the second AZD1222 dose. The receptors shown here come from an adult who received the AZD1222 COVID-19 vaccine.

V usage is TRBV6-6 and J usage is TRBJ1-5, with D perhaps matching TRBD1 (5 bases). V was pared by 10 bases and J by 6 bases, with 19 bases between. Germline assignment: CDR1 MNHNY and CDR2 SVGAGI (reference sequence). The CDR3 length is 14 residues. The CDR3 region is CATRRGGESQPQHF. CDR3 nucleotide sequence: TGTGCCACCCGTCGCGGGGGGGAGAGTCAGCCCCAGCATTTT.

This clone was detected once. The rearrangement links TRBV4-2 to TRBJ2-7; 7 bases agree with TRBD1. The CDR3 totals 15 residues. The V segment lost 4 bases and the J segment 2 bases; nucleotides outside the gene matches: 8. CDR1 and CDR2 (germline): LGHNA, YNFKEQ. CDR3 protein: CASSLTTGTAYEQYF. The CDR3 region has the DNA TGTGCCAGCAGCCTGACGACAGGGACGGCCTACGAGCAGTACTTC.

The chain links TRBV5-1 to TRBJ1-1; D call uncertain. The length of the CDR3 is 15 residues. Germline V CDR1 and CDR2: SGHRS, YFSETQ. Trimming cost V 0 bases and J 4 bases, with 13 bases left between them. The CDR3 loop reads CASSLAVGVRTEAFF. The CDR3 DNA sequence: TGCGCCAGCAGCTTGGCCGTTGGGGTTCGCACTGAAGCTTTCTTT.

The chain recombines TRBV13 with TRBJ2-1, with a possible D match to TRBD1 (5 bases). The CDR3 loop spans 14 amino acids. Germline V gene sequence: CDR1 PRHDT, CDR2 FYEKMQ (reference sequence). The ends were cut back, 2 bases at V and 4 bases at J, with 9 bases in the middle. As DNA, the CDR3 is TGTGCCAGCAGCTTACAGGGTATGTACAATGAGCAGTTCTTC. Translation: CASSLQGMYNEQFF.

The chain recombines TRBV3-1 (or the pseudogene TRBV3-2) with TRBJ2-5; 9 bases match TRBD2. With V trimmed by 4 bases and J by 3 bases, 6 bases remained unmatched. This CDR3 is built from 15 residues. Germline V gene sequence: CDR1 LGHDT, CDR2 YNNKEL (reference sequence). The CDR3 is CASSPSLAGEETQYF. The CDR3 region has the DNA TGTGCCAGCAGCCCCAGCTTAGCGGGGGAAGAGACCCAGTACTTC.

The chain has TRBV10-3 and TRBJ2-1; no clear D. In germline, CDR1 is ENHRY, CDR2 SYGVKD. V gave up 4 bases and J gave up 8 bases, with 6 bases separating them. The CDR3 runs 11 residues. Here the CDR3 reads CAISGMDEQFF. CDR3 nucleotides: TGTGCCATCAGTGGTATGGATGAGCAGTTCTTC.

This sequence joins TRBV7-9 and TRBJ1-1; TRBD1 matches 8 bases. Per germline, CDR1 SEHNR and CDR2 FQNEAQ (reference sequence). The CDR3 runs 14 residues. The ends lost 1 base at V and 6 bases at J; junction bases unmatched: 4. The CDR3 nucleotides read TGTGCCAGCAGCTTAGGCAGGGGGCTAGCTGAAGCTTTCTTT. Amino acid sequence: CASSLGRGLAEAFF.

V is TRBV4-2 and J is TRBJ1-1; D might be TRBD1 (6 bases). This CDR3 has 16 residues. V lost 0 bases, J lost 7 bases, and 18 bases lay in between. Germline V lookup: CDR1 LGHNA, CDR2 YNFKEQ. CDR3 coding DNA: TGTGCCAGCAGCCAAGACGGGGGCGCATTTTCCAATGAAGCTTTCTTT. As protein: CASSQDGGAFSNEAFF.